Presented here are 18 T cell receptor beta chains from one specimen sequenced in a study of blood T cell repertoires in COVID-19. Sequenced by immunoSEQ multiplex PCR; TCRdb stores in-frame clones only, minus some. This sample has fewer than 200,000 clones, with 78% found just once. Sequencing was carried out using PBMCs or T cells enriched from blood (not recorded which). Receptors originate from a woman aged 45-65 years who had recovered from COVID-19.

V usage is TRBV4-3 and J usage is TRBJ2-7; D perhaps matches TRBD2 (6 bases). Germline V gene data show CDR1 as LGHNA and CDR2 as YSLEER. This CDR3 spans 15 amino acids. V was trimmed by 3 bases and J by 1 base, leaving 13 bases between them. The CDR3 DNA sequence: TGCGCCAGCAGCCAGGAGCGGGCTGGTTCCTACGAGCAGTACTTC. It codes for CASSQERAGSYEQYF.

The V and J genes are TRBV4-1 and TRBJ1-2, with D maybe TRBD1 (6 bases). Trimming cost V 3 bases and J 0 bases, with 11 bases left between them. There are 15 residues in the CDR3. CDR1 and CDR2 from the germline V gene are MGHRA and YSYEKL. CDR3 in amino acids: CASSQADRSNYGYTF. The CDR3 nucleotides read TGCGCCAGCAGCCAGGCGGACAGATCTAACTATGGCTACACCTTC.

The chain employs TRBV11-2 and TRBJ2-6; no clear D. Germline V CDR1 and CDR2: SGHAT, FQNNGV. V lost 6 bases, J lost 0 bases, and 6 bases lay in between. CDR3 length: 14 residues. The CDR3 coding sequence is TGTGCCAGCAGGTGGAGCTCTGGGGCCAACGTCCTGACTTTC. Amino acids: CASRWSSGANVLTF. The full variable domain, with the rest looked up from reference TRBV11-2 and TRBJ2-6, is EAGVAQSPRYKIIEKRQSVAFWCNPISGHATLYWYQQILGQGPKLLIQFQNNGVVDDSQLPKDRFSAERLKGVDSTLKIQPAKLEDSAVYLCASRWSSGANVLTFGAGSRLTVL.

The sample holds one count of this clone. This rearrangement joins TRBV19 to TRBJ1-1; TRBD1 is a possible D gene (6 bases). V gave up 3 bases and J gave up 4 bases, with 18 bases separating them. CDR1 and CDR2 from the germline V gene are LNHDA and SQIVND (reference sequence). The CDR3 contains 16 residues. The CDR3 sequence: CASSMPAGTRGTEAFF. CDR3 coding DNA: TGTGCCAGTAGTATGCCCGCTGGGACCAGGGGCACTGAAGCTTTCTTT. The full variable domain, rest sourced from reference TRBV19 and TRBJ1-1, is DGGITQSPKYLFRKEGQNVTLSCEQNLNHDAMYWYRQDPGQGLRLIYYSQIVNDFQKGDIAEGYSVSREKKESFPLTVTSAQKNPTAFYLCASSMPAGTRGTEAFFGQGTRLTVV.

This chain uses TRBV15 with TRBJ2-3, with 7 positions matching TRBD2. Looked up from germline, CDR1 is LNHNV and CDR2 is YYDKDF (reference sequence). With 1 base clipped from V and 4 bases from J, the junction kept 8 bases outside the gene matches. CDR3 length equals 16 residues. CDR3 loop: CATSRGEGRESDTQYF. The CDR3 nucleotides are TGTGCCACCAGCAGAGGGGAGGGGAGGGAGTCAGATACGCAGTATTTT.

This clone was seen more than once but under ten times. The CDR3 loop reads CASSPGFAGETQYF. DNA of the CDR3: TGTGCCAGCAGCCCGGGATTCGCGGGGGAGACCCAGTACTTC. The chain joins TRBV7-2 to TRBJ2-5; D is possibly TRBD2 (6 bases). Germline V gives CDR1 SGHTA, CDR2 FQGNSA. The CDR3 runs to 14 residues. Trimming cost V 5 bases and J 5 bases, with 15 bases left between them. Full variable domain (remainder filled in from reference TRBV7-2 and TRBJ2-5): GAGVSQSPSNKVTEKGKDVELRCDPISGHTALYWYRQSLGQGLEFLIYFQGNSAPDKSGLPSDRFSAERTGGSVSTLTIQRTQQEDSAVYLCASSPGFAGETQYFGPGTRLLVL.

This chain connects TRBV5-1 to TRBJ1-1, with TRBD1 identical over 9 bases. In germline, CDR1 is SGHRS, CDR2 YFSETQ. V gave up 5 bases and J gave up 3 bases; unmatched junction bases: 2. The CDR3 spans 13 residues. CDR3 residues: CASSWTGDTEAFF. DNA for the CDR3: TGCGCCAGCAGTTGGACAGGGGACACTGAAGCTTTCTTT.

The rearrangement joins TRBV11-3 to TRBJ2-1; TRBD1 is a possible D gene (6 bases). In germline, CDR1 is SGHNT, CDR2 YENEEA. This CDR3 comprises 15 residues. V lost 3 bases and J lost 2, with 11 bases in between. The CDR3 bases are TGTGCCAGCAGCTTGGACAGCGGTACCTACAATGAGCAGTTCTTC. This gives the protein CASSLDSGTYNEQFF.

The J gene is TRBJ2-5, the V gene TRBV5-4; D may be TRBD2 (7 bases). The germline V gene has CDR1 SGHNT and CDR2 YYREEE (reference sequence). This CDR3 contains 14 residues. V was pared by 4 bases and J by 5 bases, with 15 bases between. The CDR3 DNA sequence: TGTGCCAGCAGCCCCCGGGGGGCCCCCGAGACCCAGTACTTC. It yields the protein CASSPRGAPETQYF.

Only a few counts were recorded for this clone. The chain carries TRBV14 and TRBJ2-5; possibly TRBD2 for D (6 bases). The CDR3 extends over 16 amino acids. Germline CDR1 reads SGHDN; CDR2 reads FVKESK. V was clipped by 2 bases and J by 0 bases, with 13 bases between them. The CDR3 bases are TGTGCCAGCAGCCAAAGCGGCGGGAAGGACCAAGAGACCCAGTACTTC. Residues: CASSQSGGKDQETQYF.

The chain recombines TRBV29-1 with TRBJ1-3; TRBD1 aligns across 9 bases. The CDR3 sequence is 15 residues long. The ends lost 7 bases at V and 11 bases at J; junction bases unmatched: 18. Germline-derived CDR1 and CDR2 are SQVTM and ANQGSEA. Here the CDR3 DNA reads TGCAGCGCCTCTCGGGTGGGACAGGGTGAGGCCCCCATATATTTT. Protein sequence: CSASRVGQGEAPIYF.

This rearrangement joins TRBV5-1 to TRBJ2-5; TRBD2 might be the D (6 bases). This CDR3 comprises 14 residues. V was cut by 0 bases and J by 4 bases, with 10 bases left in between. Germline V gives CDR1 SGHRS, CDR2 YFSETQ. CDR3 DNA sequence: TGCGCCAGCAGCTTGGGACTAGTTGCAGAGACCCAGTACTTC. Protein product: CASSLGLVAETQYF. Full variable domain (outside the CDR3, taken from reference TRBV5-1 and TRBJ2-5): KAGVTQTPRYLIKTRGQQVTLSCSPISGHRSVSWYQQTPGQGLQFLFEYFSETQRNKGNFPGRFSGRQFSNSRSEMNVSTLELGDSALYLCASSLGLVAETQYFGPGTRLLVL.

This chain joins TRBV19 and TRBJ2-2, with D possibly being TRBD2 (7 bases). This CDR3 is built from 15 residues. V was cut by 6 bases and J by 3 bases, with 14 bases left in between. Germline CDR1 and CDR2: LNHDA and SQIVND (reference sequence). The CDR3 spells CASRTGGADTGELFF. In DNA, the CDR3 is TGTGCCAGTAGGACGGGGGGCGCGGACACCGGGGAGCTGTTTTTT. Complete variable domain (other parts from reference TRBV19 and TRBJ2-2): DGGITQSPKYLFRKEGQNVTLSCEQNLNHDAMYWYRQDPGQGLRLIYYSQIVNDFQKGDIAEGYSVSREKKESFPLTVTSAQKNPTAFYLCASRTGGADTGELFFGEGSRLTVL.

The chain joins TRBV4-1 to TRBJ1-3; the match to TRBD1 covers 7 bases. Germline-derived CDR1 and CDR2 are MGHRA and YSYEKL. Trimming removed 4 bases from V and 4 bases from J; junction bases left unmatched: 7. The CDR3 is 15 amino acids. As DNA, the CDR3 is TGCGCCAGCAGCCCAGGACAGGCCCGGGGAAACACCATATATTTT. It specifies CASSPGQARGNTIYF.

This chain links TRBV28 with TRBJ1-1; 7 nucleotides line up with TRBD1. Germline loops: CDR1 MDHEN, CDR2 SYDVKM. V lost 2 bases and J lost 4; bases outside the gene matches: 7. The CDR3 consists of 15 residues. The CDR3 is CASSLLTGLSTEAFF. CDR3 in DNA: TGTGCCAGCAGTTTACTGACAGGGTTAAGCACTGAAGCTTTCTTT.

DNA for the CDR3: TGTGCCAGCAGCCCCGGACAGGGTTATGGAAACACCATATATTTT. Translated, it gives CASSPGQGYGNTIYF. This chain links TRBV5-4 with TRBJ1-3; 8 positions agree with TRBD1. Unmatched junction bases numbered 6, after V lost 4 bases and J lost 3 bases. Germline V gene sequence: CDR1 SGHNT, CDR2 YYREEE (reference sequence). The CDR3 loop spans 15 amino acids. Together with reference TRBV5-4 and TRBJ1-3, the CDR3 gives the full variable domain: ETGVTQSPTHLIKTRGQQVTLRCSSQSGHNTVSWYQQALGQGPQFIFQYYREEENGRGNFPPRFSGLQFPNYSSELNVNALELDDSALYLCASSPGQGYGNTIYFGEGSWLTVV.

In its sample, this clone was seen a few times. The chain uses TRBV3-1 (or the pseudogene TRBV3-2) and TRBJ1-2, with D perhaps matching TRBD1 (6 bases). The CDR3 length is 12 residues. V lost 1 base to trimming and J lost 11 bases, with 11 bases between them. The germline CDR1 and CDR2 sequences are LGHDT and YNNKEL (reference sequence). CDR3 bases: TGTGCCAGCAGCCAAGGTCCAGGGGAGTACACCTTC. As protein: CASSQGPGEYTF.

The V gene is TRBV4-1, the J gene TRBJ2-3; D is ambiguous. The CDR3 contains 14 residues. Looked up from germline, CDR1 is MGHRA and CDR2 is YSYEKL. Trimming stripped 8 bases from V and 2 bases from J, with 14 bases between. DNA for the CDR3: TGCGCCAGCGCTACCGGCGGATACACAGATACGCAGTATTTT. Translating it yields CASATGGYTDTQYF.